A single sample gave rise to the 8 T cell receptor beta chains below, sequenced in a study of T cell responses to AZD1222 COVID-19 vaccine. Method: immunoSEQ multiplex PCR; TCRdb's copy keeps in-frame clones and lacks some. This table holds about 180,000 clones, 80% to 90% found once. Sequencing used peripheral blood, obtained on day 0 of AZD1222 vaccination. Source of these receptors: an adult in good health.

This clone was seen more than once but under ten times. This rearrangement joins TRBV19 to TRBJ1-1; TRBD1 might be the D (5 bases). The CDR3 spans 16 residues. Trimming stripped 7 bases from V and 0 bases from J, with 18 bases between. Germline assignment: CDR1 LNHDA and CDR2 SQIVND (reference sequence). This CDR3 is CASTTEGKLMNTEAFF. CDR3 nucleotide sequence: TGTGCCAGTACCACTGAGGGGAAACTCATGAACACTGAAGCTTTCTTT. The whole variable domain, filled in from reference TRBV19 and TRBJ1-1, reads DGGITQSPKYLFRKEGQNVTLSCEQNLNHDAMYWYRQDPGQGLRLIYYSQIVNDFQKGDIAEGYSVSREKKESFPLTVTSAQKNPTAFYLCASTTEGKLMNTEAFFGQGTRLTVV.

J is TRBJ1-5 and V is TRBV7-9; tentative D call: TRBD1 (5 bases). Deletions cut 0 bases from V and 4 bases from J, with 10 bases between. The CDR3 has 15 residues. The germline gives CDR1 SEHNR, CDR2 FQNEAQ (reference sequence). The CDR3 sequence is CASSLAGAMNQPQHF. DNA of the CDR3: TGTGCCAGCAGCTTAGCAGGGGCAATGAATCAGCCCCAGCATTTT.

In regard to this clone: This specimen includes other DNA sequences encoding the same CDR3. The chain employs TRBV7-3 and TRBJ2-3; D remains unclear. Trimming shortened V by 1 base and J by 4 bases, and 12 bases separated the two germline ends. This CDR3 region has 15 residues. CDR1 and CDR2 (germline): SGHTA, FQGTGA. The CDR3 nucleotides are TGTGCCAGCAGCTTAAGGGGAACCGGTTCAGATACGCAGTATTTT. Amino acid sequence: CASSLRGTGSDTQYF.

The gene calls are TRBV28 and TRBJ2-7; D is undetermined. CDR1 MDHEN and CDR2 SYDVKM come from the germline V gene. This CDR3 is built from 14 residues. The V gene lost 6 bases and the J gene lost 2 bases, with 14 bases spanning the gap. CDR3 sequence: CASSPQRLAYEQYF. The CDR3 region has the DNA TGTGCCAGCAGCCCCCAAAGATTAGCCTACGAGCAGTACTTC.

This sequence joins TRBV12-3 or TRBV12-4 and TRBJ2-5; no clear D. V was pared by 1 base and J by 14 bases, with 14 bases between. The CDR3 contains 12 residues. CDR3 nucleotides: TGTGCCAGCAGTTTAGAGGGTTTGAGCCTATACTTC. Encoded protein: CASSLEGLSLYF.

V is TRBV30 and J is TRBJ2-3; D ambiguous. This CDR3 is 14 amino acids long. Trimming pared 0 bases from V and 4 bases from J, leaving 11 bases between. Germline CDR1 and CDR2: GTSNPN and SVGIG (reference sequence). CDR3 coding DNA: TGTGCCTGGAGTGTAGGGCAGGACGCAGATACGCAGTATTTT. The encoded protein is CAWSVGQDADTQYF.

The rearrangement uses TRBV7-9 and TRBJ1-2; 9 bases are shared with TRBD1. Germline CDR1 reads SEHNR; CDR2 reads FQNEAQ (reference sequence). The CDR3 runs to 14 residues. Losses at the gene ends were 5 bases for V and 3 bases for J; bases not matched to a gene: 4. CDR3 nucleotides: TGTGCCAGCAGCGGAACAGGGGGCTACTATGGCTACACCTTC. Translation: CASSGTGGYYGYTF.

The genes are TRBV27 and TRBJ2-1; TRBD2 agrees at 8 bases. Trimming cost V 6 bases and J 1 base; bases outside gene matches: 20. The CDR3 extends over 20 amino acids. Germline V gives CDR1 MNHEY, CDR2 SMNVEV (reference sequence). CDR3 DNA sequence: TGTGCCAGCAGAGGTACTAGCGGTGCAGGCCCCCACTTATCCTACAATGAGCAGTTCTTC. Translation: CASRGTSGAGPHLSYNEQFF.